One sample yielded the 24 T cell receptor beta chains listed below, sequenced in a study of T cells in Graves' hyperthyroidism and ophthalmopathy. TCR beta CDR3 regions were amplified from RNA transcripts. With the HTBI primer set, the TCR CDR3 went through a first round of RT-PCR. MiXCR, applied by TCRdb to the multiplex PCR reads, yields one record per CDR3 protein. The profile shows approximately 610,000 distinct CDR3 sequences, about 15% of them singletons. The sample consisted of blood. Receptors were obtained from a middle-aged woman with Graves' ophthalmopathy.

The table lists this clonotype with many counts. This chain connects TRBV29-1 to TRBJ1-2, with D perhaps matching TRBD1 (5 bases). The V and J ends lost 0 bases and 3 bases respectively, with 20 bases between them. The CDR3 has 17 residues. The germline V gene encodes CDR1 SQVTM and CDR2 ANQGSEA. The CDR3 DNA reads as TGCAGCGTTGAAGAAGGACAACCACTAAGCGCCGACTATGGCTACACCTTC. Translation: CSVEEGQPLSADYGYTF.

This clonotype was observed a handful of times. CDR3 bases: TGTGCCAGCAGCGGTAGAGTCGGACGGAACTATGGCTACACCTTC. Its translation is CASSGRVGRNYGYTF. V usage is TRBV9 and J usage is TRBJ1-2; D remains ambiguous. The CDR3 runs 15 residues. Between the trimmed V and J ends, which lost 3 bases and 2 bases, there was a span of 14 bases. CDR1 is SGDLS and CDR2 is YYNGEE in the germline V gene.

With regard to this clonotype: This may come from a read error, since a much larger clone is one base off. CDR3 bases: TGTGCCAGCGCGGATAGCAATCAGCCCCAGCATTTT. This codes for CASADSNQPQHF. This chain links TRBV28 with TRBJ1-5; no clear D gene. The CDR3 contains 12 residues. From germline, CDR1 is MDHEN and CDR2 SYDVKM. V was pared by 8 bases and J by 0 bases, with 5 bases between.

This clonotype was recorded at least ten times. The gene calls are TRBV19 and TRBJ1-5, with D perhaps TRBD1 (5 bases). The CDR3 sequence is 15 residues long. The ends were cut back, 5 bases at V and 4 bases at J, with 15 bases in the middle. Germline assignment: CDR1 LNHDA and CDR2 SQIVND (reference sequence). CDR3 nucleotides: TGTGCCAGTAGTCCCCGGGGGGAGAGTAATCAGCCCCAGCATTTT. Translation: CASSPRGESNQPQHF.

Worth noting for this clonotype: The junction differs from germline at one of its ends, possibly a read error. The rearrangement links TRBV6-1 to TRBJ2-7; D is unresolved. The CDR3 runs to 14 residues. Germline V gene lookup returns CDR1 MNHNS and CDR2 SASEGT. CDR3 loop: CASSDGLLPYEQHF. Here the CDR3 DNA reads TGTGCCAGCAGTGATGGGCTACTTCCCTACGAGCAGCACTTC.

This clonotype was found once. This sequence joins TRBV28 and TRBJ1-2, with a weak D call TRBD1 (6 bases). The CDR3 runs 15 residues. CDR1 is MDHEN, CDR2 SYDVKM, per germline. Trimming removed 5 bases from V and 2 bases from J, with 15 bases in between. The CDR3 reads CASSTPTGLNYGYTF. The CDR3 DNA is TGTGCCAGCAGTACACCGACAGGATTGAACTATGGCTACACCTTC.

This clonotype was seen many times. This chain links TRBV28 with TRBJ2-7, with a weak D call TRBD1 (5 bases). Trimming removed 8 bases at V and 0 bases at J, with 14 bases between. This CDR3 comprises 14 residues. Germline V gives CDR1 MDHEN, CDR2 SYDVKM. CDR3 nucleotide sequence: TGTGCCAGCCCGAAGGGGCGCGTCTCCTACGAGCAGTACTTC. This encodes CASPKGRVSYEQYF.

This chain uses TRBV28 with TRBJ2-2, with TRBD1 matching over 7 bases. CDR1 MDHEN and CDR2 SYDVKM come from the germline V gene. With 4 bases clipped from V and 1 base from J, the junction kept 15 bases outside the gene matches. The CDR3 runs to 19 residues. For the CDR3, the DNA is TGTGCCAGCAGTTACTGGTTTATTCCGGGACAGAGGAACACCGGGGAGCTGTTTTTT. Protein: CASSYWFIPGQRNTGELFF.

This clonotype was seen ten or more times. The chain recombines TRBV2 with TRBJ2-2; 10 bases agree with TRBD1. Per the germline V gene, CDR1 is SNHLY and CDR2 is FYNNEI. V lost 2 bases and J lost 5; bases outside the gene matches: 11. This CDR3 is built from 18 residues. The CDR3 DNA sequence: TGTGCCAGCAGTGAACCTTCTGACAGGGGGCGCATGACCGGGGAGCTGTTTTTT. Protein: CASSEPSDRGRMTGELFF.

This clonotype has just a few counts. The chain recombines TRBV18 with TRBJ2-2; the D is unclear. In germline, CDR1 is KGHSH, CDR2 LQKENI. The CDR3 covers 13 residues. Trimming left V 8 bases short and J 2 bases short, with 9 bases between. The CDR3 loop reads CASKASNTGELFF. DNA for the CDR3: TGTGCCAGCAAAGCGTCCAACACCGGGGAGCTGTTTTTT. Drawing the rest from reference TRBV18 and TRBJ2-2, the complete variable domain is NAGVMQNPRHLVRRRGQEARLRCSPMKGHSHVYWYRQLPEEGLKFMVYLQKENIIDESGMPKERFSAEFPKEGPSILRIQQVVRGDSAAYFCASKASNTGELFFGEGSRLTVL.

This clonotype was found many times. CDR3 region: CASSSPPNTEAFF. The CDR3 bases are TGTGCCAGCAGCTCACCACCGAACACTGAAGCTTTCTTT. The chain joins TRBV12-3 or TRBV12-4 to TRBJ1-1; the D is unclear. The CDR3 sequence is 13 residues long. V lost 6 bases and J 1 base, leaving 9 bases between the germline ends.

This CDR3 reads CSARQGGRYTGELFF. CDR3 bases: TGCAGTGCTAGGCAGGGGGGCCGATACACCGGGGAGCTGTTTTTT. This chain links TRBV20-1 with TRBJ2-2; D may be TRBD1 (7 bases). V lost 3 bases, J lost 3 bases, and 14 bases lay in between. Germline V lookup: CDR1 DFQATT, CDR2 SNEGSKA (reference sequence). The CDR3 sequence is 15 residues long.

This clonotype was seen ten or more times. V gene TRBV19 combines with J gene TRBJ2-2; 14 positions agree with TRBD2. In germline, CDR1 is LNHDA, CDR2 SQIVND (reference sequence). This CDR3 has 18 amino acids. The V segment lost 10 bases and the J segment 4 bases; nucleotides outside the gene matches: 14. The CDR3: CATAGLAGVAGPTGELFF. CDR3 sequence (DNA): TGTGCCACCGCGGGACTAGCGGGAGTAGCAGGGCCCACCGGGGAGCTGTTTTTT.

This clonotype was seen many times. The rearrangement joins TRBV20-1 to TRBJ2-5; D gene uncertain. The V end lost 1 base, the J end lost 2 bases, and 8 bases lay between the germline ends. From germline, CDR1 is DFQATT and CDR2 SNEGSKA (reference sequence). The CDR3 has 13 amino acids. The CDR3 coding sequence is TGCAGTGCTAGAGTTCCCCTTCAAGAGACCCAGTACTTC. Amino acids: CSARVPLQETQYF.

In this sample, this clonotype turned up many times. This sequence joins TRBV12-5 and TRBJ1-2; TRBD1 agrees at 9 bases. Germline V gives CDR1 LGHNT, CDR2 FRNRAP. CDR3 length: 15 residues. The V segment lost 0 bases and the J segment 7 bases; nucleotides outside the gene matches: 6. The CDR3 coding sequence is TGTGCTAGTGGTTTGGTAACAGGGGGCCACGGTGGCTACACCTTC. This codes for CASGLVTGGHGGYTF.

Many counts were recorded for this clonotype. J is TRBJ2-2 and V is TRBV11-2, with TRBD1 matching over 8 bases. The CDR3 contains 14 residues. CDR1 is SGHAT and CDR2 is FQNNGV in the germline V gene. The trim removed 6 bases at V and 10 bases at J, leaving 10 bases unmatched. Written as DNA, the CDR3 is TGTGCCAGCAGTCGCGACAGGGGTGAAACGGAGCTGTTTTTT. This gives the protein CASSRDRGETELFF.

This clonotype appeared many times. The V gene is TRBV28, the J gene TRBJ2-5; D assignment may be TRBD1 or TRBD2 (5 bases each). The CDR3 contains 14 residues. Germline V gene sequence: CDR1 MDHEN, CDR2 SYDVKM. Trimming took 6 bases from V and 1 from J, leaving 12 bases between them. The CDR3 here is CASRTPGGQETQYF. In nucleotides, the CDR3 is TGTGCCAGCAGGACCCCTGGGGGCCAAGAGACCCAGTACTTC.

CDR3 DNA sequence: TGCGCCAGCAGCCAAGGAAGGACTAGCGGGGGCTACGAGCAGTACTTC. Protein product: CASSQGRTSGGYEQYF. The V gene is TRBV4-1, the J gene TRBJ2-7, with TRBD2 identical over 13 bases. The CDR3 totals 16 residues. After removal of 1 base from V and 3 bases from J, the junction contained 3 bases not matched to a gene. Germline loops: CDR1 MGHRA, CDR2 YSYEKL.

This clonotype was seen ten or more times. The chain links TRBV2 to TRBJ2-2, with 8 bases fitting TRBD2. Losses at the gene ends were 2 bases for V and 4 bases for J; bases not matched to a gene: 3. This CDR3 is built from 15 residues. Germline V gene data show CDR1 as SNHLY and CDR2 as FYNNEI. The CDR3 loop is CASSETSGGTGELFF. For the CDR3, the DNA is TGTGCCAGCAGTGAAACTAGCGGAGGCACCGGGGAGCTGTTTTTT. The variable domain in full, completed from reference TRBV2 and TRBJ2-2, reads EPEVTQTPSHQVTQMGQEVILRCVPISNHLYFYWYRQILGQKVEFLVSFYNNEISEKSEIFDDQFSVERPDGSNFTLKIRSTKLEDSAMYFCASSETSGGTGELFFGEGSRLTVL.

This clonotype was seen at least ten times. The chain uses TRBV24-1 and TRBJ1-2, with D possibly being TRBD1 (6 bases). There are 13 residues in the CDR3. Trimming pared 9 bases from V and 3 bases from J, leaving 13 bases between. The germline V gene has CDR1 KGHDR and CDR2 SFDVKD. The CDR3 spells CATRGHRDYGYTF. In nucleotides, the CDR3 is TGTGCCACCCGTGGGCACAGGGACTATGGCTACACCTTC.

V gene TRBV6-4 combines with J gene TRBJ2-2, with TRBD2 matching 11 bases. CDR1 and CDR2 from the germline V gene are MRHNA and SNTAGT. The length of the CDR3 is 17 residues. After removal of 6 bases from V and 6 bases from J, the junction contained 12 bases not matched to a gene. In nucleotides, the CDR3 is TGTGCCAGCAGGACCCGAACTAGCGGGAGAATCCCCGGGGAGCTGTTTTTT. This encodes CASRTRTSGRIPGELFF.

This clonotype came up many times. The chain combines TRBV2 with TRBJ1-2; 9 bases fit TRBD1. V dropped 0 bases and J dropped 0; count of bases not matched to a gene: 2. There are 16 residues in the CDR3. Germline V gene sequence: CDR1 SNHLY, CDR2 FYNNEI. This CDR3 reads CASSEAWTGANYGYTF. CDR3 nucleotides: TGTGCCAGCAGTGAAGCTTGGACAGGGGCTAACTATGGCTACACCTTC.

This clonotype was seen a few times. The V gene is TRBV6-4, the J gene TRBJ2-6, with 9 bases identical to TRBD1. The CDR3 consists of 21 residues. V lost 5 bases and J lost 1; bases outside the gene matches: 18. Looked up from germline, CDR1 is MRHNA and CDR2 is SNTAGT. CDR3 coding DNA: TGTGCCAGCAGTACCATCTGGACAGGGGTTCGCTGGAGTTCTGGGGCCAACGTCCTGACTTTC. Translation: CASSTIWTGVRWSSGANVLTF.

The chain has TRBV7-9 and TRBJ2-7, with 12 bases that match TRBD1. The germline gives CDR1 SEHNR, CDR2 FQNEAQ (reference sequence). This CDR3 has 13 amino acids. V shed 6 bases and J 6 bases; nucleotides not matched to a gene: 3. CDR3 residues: CASRGQGASEQYF. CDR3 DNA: TGTGCCAGCAGGGGACAGGGGGCTAGCGAGCAGTACTTC.